These 2 T cell receptor beta chains were all obtained from the same sample, sequenced in a study of a mutant IDH1 vaccine in newly diagnosed glioma. Their antigens are not known. Time point reported: week 23, last vaccination. In every dose of vaccine, 300 ug of mutant IDH1 20-mer peptide was given alongside topical imiquimod. The data were produced by immunoSEQ multiplex PCR, yet TCRdb's version contains in-frame clones alone and is incomplete. The data contain approximately 67,000 clones, approximately 80% of them singletons. Material: PBMCs, obtained from a glioma patient whose treatment included an IDH1 peptide vaccine. Every receptor here comes from a man aged 18 to 29 with glioma.

The gene calls are TRBV4-2 and TRBJ1-2, with D uncertain. Germline CDR1 reads LGHNA; CDR2 reads YNFKEQ. This CDR3 comprises 14 residues. Trimming took 0 bases from V and 3 from J, leaving 8 bases between them. The CDR3 DNA follows: TGTGCCAGCAGCCAAGATCGAATCGACTATGGCTACACCTTC. It is translated as CASSQDRIDYGYTF.

The chain is built from TRBV7-9 and TRBJ2-3; D is tentatively TRBD1 or TRBD2 (5 bases each). The CDR3 contains 13 residues. The germline V gene has CDR1 SEHNR and CDR2 FQNEAQ (reference sequence). V dropped 10 bases and J dropped 0 bases, with 11 bases sitting between them. The CDR3 DNA reads as TGTGCCATCGGTGGGGGTAGCACAGATACGCAGTATTTT. Translation gives CAIGGGSTDTQYF.